This T cell receptor (beta chain) was found in a study of blood T cell repertoires in COVID-19. CDR3 length: 13 residues. V dropped 3 bases and J dropped 6 bases, with 11 bases sitting between them. Germline loops: CDR1 WNHNN, CDR2 SYGVQD (reference sequence). Per the original methods: Nucleated cell number was recorded as an estimate derived from reference gene primer amplification. TCRdb's table, derived via immunoSEQ multiplex PCR, lists solely in-frame clones and lacks some. The DNA gave D and trimming, while V, J and clone size come from that table. The table has about 210,000 clones, about 81% seen once. Seattle enrolled patients during active infection and tracked them longitudinally.

The sequenced sample was peripheral blood. The receptor was isolated from a woman in her seventies with COVID-19, enrolled during active disease. This chain links TRBV10-1 with TRBJ1-1; D not certain. The CDR3 coding sequence is TGCGCCAGCAGTGAAGGTTACGGAGCTGAAGCTTTCTTT. It is translated as CASSEGYGAEAFF.